This is a list of T cell receptor beta chains from one sample in a study of blood T cells in healthy people across ages. TCRdb re-derived calls from the 5' RACE reads in MiXCR, one entry per CDR3 protein. The table records about 400,000 distinct CDR3 sequences, over 45% of them present only once. The sample comprised blood. Receptors originate from a man aged 55 to 70 in good health. Each CDR3 is given without its conserved first and last residue. Each record gives: D gene, V gene, CDR3 protein. A D gene is named only where the DNA matches it firmly.

>TRBD2|TRBV3-1
ASSRTSGGEQY
>-|TRBV20-1
SAPGDFTPGGTQY
>-|TRBV12-3/TRBV12-4
ASSPGPSNKNIQY
>TRBD2|TRBV27
ASSLTSGATGELF
>-|TRBV7-2
ASSPIRGGNYGYT
>-|TRBV28
ASSPSGVGGRGYT
>TRBD2|TRBV29-1
SVEDVLAGGGNEQF
>TRBD2|TRBV19
ASAPGLVYEQY
>-|TRBV20-1
SALRGVGTEAF
>-|TRBV5-1
ASSPQPGHYGYT
>-|TRBV6-2/TRBV6-3
ASRLSGNNEQF
>TRBD2|TRBV29-1
SVERTSGEQY
>TRBD1|TRBV5-6
ASSSRDREGTQY
>-|TRBV12-3/TRBV12-4
ASRLGGDAEY
>-|TRBV7-9
ASTLTEGVEQY
>-|TRBV21-1
ASSKGQGRNIQY
>-|TRBV18
ASSPPSVSGNEQY
>-|TRBV7-9
ASSLGRSTDTQY
>TRBD2|TRBV20-1
SARHSGGRRNEQF
>TRBD2|TRBV12-3/TRBV12-4
ASSFLADYNEQF
>-|TRBV12-3/TRBV12-4
ASRADRFYEQY
>-|TRBV20-1
GAREIWSSPLH
>-|TRBV12-3/TRBV12-4
ASSSQGSTNEKLF
>-|TRBV18
ASSSRTAISGANVLT
>TRBD2|TRBV7-2
ASSPVGTGGPADTQY
>-|TRBV27
ASRRRDPPGQPQH
>-|TRBV4-3
ASSQGTAGSKGDIQY
>TRBD2|TRBV28
ASSFRTSGISGANVLT
>-|TRBV12-3/TRBV12-4
ASRLTGIRFIQETQY
>-|TRBV13
ASSPPDRYEQY
>TRBD1|TRBV27
ASSLAGGCPSTDTQY
>-|TRBV20-1
SAPGQGMGNQPQH
>TRBD2|TRBV2
ASRDLAGGLYEQF
>-|TRBV20-1
SAPPEGWSSPLH
>TRBD2|TRBV29-1
SVRGTSGSTDTQY
>-|TRBV13
ASSEGRLNTEAF
>-|TRBV4-2
TSSQAGNNEQF
>TRBD1|TRBV6-5
ASSKTGLTNSPLH
>TRBD1|TRBV7-2
ASSLRGTGVREETQY
>-|TRBV5-6
ASSTLNYGYT
>-|TRBV27
ASSARSGANVLT
>-|TRBV11-2
ASSLEATVPNEQF
>-|TRBV4-2
ASSPGAGLPGGYT
>TRBD2|TRBV6-4
ASGWGGLNEQF
>-|TRBV11-2
ASSLEVGSYEQY
>TRBD2|TRBV7-2
ASSPLVGHGTSRTGGELF
>-|TRBV6-2/TRBV6-3
ASRRQVVLETQY
>-|TRBV3-1
ASSHGGVRVGTDTQY
>-|TRBV7-2
ASRLNRYYGYT
>-|TRBV5-1
ASSPITGNTDGYT
>-|TRBV29-1
SVERETQY
>-|TRBV29-1
SAQGQSGQPQH
>-|TRBV28
ASSQGTNTDTQY
>-|TRBV30
AWRAGLGQETQY